This paragraph reports one TCR beta chain. Its specificity is not known. Clones were read by immunoSEQ multiplex PCR, and TCRdb kept only the in-frame ones, dropping some. The data show tens of thousands of clones, with about 96% seen just once and roughly 0.82% held by the top ten. This sample stems from a study of cytomegalovirus exposure and HLA in healthy donors. V was pared by 6 bases and J by 3 bases, with 8 bases of the junction left unmatched. The CDR3 is made up of 16 amino acids. Germline lookup yields CDR1 SNHLY and CDR2 FYNNEI. General study points: Reported results showed that the classifier diagnosed cytomegalovirus status with high specificity and sensitivity. Specificity of a few CMV-associated chains for CMV antigens was verified in vitro.

The sequence came from a man aged 18 to 30 in good health and CMV-seronegative. The sample consisted of PBMCs. V gene TRBV2 combines with J gene TRBJ2-3; 11 nucleotides line up with TRBD1. CDR3 nucleotide sequence: TGTGCCAGCAGGAGGGGACAGGGGGAAGGTACAGATACGCAGTATTTT. Amino acids: CASRRGQGEGTDTQYF.